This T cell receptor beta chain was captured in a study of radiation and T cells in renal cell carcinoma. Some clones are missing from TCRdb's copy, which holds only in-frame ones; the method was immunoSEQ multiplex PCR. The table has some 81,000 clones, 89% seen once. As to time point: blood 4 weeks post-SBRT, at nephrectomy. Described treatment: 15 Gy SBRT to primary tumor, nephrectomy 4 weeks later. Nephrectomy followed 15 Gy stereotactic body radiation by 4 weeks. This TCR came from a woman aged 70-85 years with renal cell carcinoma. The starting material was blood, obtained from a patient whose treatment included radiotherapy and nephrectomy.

In DNA, the CDR3 is TGTGCCTGGAGTCGGGACAGAGACTATGGCTACACCTTC. Translating it yields CAWSRDRDYGYTF. This chain uses TRBV30 with TRBJ1-2, with TRBD1 matching 7 bases. CDR1 is GTSNPN and CDR2 is SVGIG in the germline V gene (reference sequence). Trimming at V came to 2 bases and at J to 3 bases, leaving 3 bases not matched to a gene. This CDR3 contains 13 residues.